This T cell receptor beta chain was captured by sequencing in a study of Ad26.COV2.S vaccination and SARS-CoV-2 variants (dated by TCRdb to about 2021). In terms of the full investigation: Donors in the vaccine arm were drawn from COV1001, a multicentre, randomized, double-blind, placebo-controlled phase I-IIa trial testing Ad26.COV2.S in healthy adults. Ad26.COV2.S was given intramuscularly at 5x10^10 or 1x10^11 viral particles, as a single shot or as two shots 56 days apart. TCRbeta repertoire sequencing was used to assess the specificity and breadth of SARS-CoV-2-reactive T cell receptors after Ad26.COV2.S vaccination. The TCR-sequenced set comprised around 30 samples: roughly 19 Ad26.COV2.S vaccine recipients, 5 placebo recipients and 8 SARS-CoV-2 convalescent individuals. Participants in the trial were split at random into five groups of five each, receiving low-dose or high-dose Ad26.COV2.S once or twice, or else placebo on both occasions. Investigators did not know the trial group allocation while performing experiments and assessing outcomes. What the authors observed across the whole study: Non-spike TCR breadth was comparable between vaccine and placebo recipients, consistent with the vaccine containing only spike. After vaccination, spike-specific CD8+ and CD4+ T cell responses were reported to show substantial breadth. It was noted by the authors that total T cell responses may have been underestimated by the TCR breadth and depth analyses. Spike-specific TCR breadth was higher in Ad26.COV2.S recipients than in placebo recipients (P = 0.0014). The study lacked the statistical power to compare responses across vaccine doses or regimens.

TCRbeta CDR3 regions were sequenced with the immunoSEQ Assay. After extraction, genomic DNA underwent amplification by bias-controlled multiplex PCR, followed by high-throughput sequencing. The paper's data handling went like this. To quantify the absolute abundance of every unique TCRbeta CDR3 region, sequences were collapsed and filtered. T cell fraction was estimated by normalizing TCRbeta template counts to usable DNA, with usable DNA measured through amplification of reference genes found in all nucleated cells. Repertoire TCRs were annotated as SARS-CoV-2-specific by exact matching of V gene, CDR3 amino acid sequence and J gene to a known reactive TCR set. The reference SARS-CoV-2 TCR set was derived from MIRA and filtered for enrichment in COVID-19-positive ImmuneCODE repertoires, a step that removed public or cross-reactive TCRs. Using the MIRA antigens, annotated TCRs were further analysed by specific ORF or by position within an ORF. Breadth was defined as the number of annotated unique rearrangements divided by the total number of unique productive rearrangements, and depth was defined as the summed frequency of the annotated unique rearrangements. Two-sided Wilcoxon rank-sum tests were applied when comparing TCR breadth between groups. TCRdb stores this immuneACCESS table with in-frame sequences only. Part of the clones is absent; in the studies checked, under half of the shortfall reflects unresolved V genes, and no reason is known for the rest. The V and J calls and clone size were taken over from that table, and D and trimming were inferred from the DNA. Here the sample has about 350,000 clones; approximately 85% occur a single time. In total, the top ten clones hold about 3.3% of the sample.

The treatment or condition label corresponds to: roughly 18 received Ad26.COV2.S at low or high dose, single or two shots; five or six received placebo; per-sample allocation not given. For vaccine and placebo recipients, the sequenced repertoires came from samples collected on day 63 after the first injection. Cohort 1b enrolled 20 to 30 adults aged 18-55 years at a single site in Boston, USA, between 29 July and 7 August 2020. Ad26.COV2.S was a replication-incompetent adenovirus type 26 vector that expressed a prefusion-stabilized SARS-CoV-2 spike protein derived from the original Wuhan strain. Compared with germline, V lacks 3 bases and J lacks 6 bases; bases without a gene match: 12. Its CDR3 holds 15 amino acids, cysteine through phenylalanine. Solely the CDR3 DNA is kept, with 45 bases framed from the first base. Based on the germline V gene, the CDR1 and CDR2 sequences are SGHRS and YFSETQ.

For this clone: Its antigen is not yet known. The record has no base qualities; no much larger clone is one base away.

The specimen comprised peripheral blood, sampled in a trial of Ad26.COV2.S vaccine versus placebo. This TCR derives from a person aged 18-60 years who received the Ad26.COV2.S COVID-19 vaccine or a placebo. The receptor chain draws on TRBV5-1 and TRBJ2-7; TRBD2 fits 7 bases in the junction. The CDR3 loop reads CASSSGGGWGGEQYF. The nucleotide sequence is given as TGCGCCAGCAGCTCCGGCGGCGGTTGGGGGGGCGAGCAGTACTTC.